This entry lists 7 T cell receptor beta chains sequenced from one sample in a study of T cell responses to AZD1222 COVID-19 vaccine. TCRdb's copy holds only in-frame clones and misses some; the assay was immunoSEQ multiplex PCR. The table records tens of thousands of clones, about 90% of them present only once. The sample was peripheral blood, taken on day 0 of MenACWY control vaccination. The receptors originated from an adult in good health.

This sequence joins TRBV5-6 and TRBJ2-1, with D possibly matching TRBD2 (7 bases). The CDR3 consists of 15 residues. The germline V gene encodes CDR1 SGHDT and CDR2 YYEEEE. Trimming cost V 2 bases and J 4 bases, with 13 bases left between them. CDR3 bases: TGTGCCAGCAGCTTTGCGGGGGCGGGTTACAATGAGCAGTTCTTC. It yields the protein CASSFAGAGYNEQFF.

The chain recombines TRBV5-1 with TRBJ2-5; no reliable D call. Trimming shortened V by 3 bases and J by 1 base, and 10 bases separated the two germline ends. The CDR3 loop spans 14 amino acids. The germline gives CDR1 SGHRS, CDR2 YFSETQ. Here the CDR3 DNA reads TGCGCCAGCAGCTCCCCTGATACCCAAGAGACCCAGTACTTC. Its translation: CASSSPDTQETQYF.

J is TRBJ2-2 and V is TRBV7-9; D is possibly TRBD1 (5 bases). Germline values: CDR1 SEHNR, CDR2 FQNEAQ (reference sequence). The CDR3 length is 13 residues. The CDR3 sequence is CAKQGLGTGELFF. CDR3 coding DNA: TGTGCGAAGCAGGGCCTGGGGACCGGGGAGCTGTTTTTT.

The chain combines TRBV6-5 with TRBJ1-1; D unresolved. This CDR3 has 15 amino acids. In germline, CDR1 is MNHEY, CDR2 SVGAGI. V dropped 6 bases and J dropped 0 bases, with 14 bases sitting between them. This chain's CDR3 is CASSFPPGMNTEAFF. CDR3 coding DNA: TGTGCCAGCAGCTTCCCCCCGGGCATGAACACTGAAGCTTTCTTT.

The CDR3 DNA is TGTGCCAGCAGTTACCCGATAACCCAGATTAGAGAGTGCGAGCAGTACTTC. Translating gives CASSYPITQIRECEQYF. The V call is TRBV6-8, the J call TRBJ2-7; the D is unclear. Germline V gives CDR1 MNHGY, CDR2 SAAAGT. V gave up 2 bases and J gave up 6 bases, with 23 bases separating them. The CDR3 is 17 amino acids.

The CDR3 region is CASSLVSVTGELFF. In nucleotides, the CDR3 is TGCGCCAGCAGCTTGGTATCCGTTACCGGGGAGCTGTTTTTT. The rearrangement links TRBV5-1 to TRBJ2-2; D not resolved. Trimming took 0 bases from V and 5 from J, leaving 8 bases between them. This CDR3 region has 14 residues. The germline CDR1 and CDR2 sequences are SGHRS and YFSETQ.

This clone is a singleton in its sample. The genes are TRBV27 and TRBJ1-3; the D gene is possibly TRBD1 (5 bases). Germline assignment: CDR1 MNHEY and CDR2 SMNVEV (reference sequence). The CDR3 loop spans 16 amino acids. The germline V and J ends were trimmed by 3 bases and 4 bases, with 16 bases remaining between them. The CDR3 region is CASSFSGTASGNTIYF. CDR3 coding DNA: TGTGCCAGCAGTTTCTCCGGGACCGCATCAGGAAACACCATATATTTT.